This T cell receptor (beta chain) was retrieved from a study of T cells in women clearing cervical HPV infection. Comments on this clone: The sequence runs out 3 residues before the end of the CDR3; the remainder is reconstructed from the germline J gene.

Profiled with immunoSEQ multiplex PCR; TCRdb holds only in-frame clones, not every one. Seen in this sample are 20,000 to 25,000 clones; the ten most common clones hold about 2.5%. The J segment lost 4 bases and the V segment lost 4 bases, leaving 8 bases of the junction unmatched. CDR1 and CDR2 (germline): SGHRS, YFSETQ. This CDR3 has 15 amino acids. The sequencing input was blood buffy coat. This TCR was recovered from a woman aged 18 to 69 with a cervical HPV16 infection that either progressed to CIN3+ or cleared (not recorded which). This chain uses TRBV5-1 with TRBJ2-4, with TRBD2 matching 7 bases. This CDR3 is CASSPREGPKNIQYF. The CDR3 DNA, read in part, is TGCGCCAGCAGCCCCAGGGAGGGGCCTAAAAACATT.